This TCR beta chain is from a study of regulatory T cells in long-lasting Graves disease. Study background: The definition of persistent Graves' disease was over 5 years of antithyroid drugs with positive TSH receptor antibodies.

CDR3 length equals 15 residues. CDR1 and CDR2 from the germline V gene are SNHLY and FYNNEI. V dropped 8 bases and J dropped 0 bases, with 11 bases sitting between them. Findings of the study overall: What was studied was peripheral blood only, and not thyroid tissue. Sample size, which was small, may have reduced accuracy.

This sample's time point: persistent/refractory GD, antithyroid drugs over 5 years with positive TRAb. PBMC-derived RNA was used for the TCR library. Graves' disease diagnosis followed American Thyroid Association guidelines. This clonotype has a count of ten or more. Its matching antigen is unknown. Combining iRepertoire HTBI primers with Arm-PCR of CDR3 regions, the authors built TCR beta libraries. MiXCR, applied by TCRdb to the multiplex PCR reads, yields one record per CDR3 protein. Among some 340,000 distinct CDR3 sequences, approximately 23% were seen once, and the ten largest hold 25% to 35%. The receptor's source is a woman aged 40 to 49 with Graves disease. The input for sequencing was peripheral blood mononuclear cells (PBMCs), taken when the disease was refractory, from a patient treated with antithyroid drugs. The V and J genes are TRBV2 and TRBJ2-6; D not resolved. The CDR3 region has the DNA TGTGCCAGCTCCCCTCCAAACTCTGGGGCCAACGTCCTGACTTTC. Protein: CASSPPNSGANVLTF.